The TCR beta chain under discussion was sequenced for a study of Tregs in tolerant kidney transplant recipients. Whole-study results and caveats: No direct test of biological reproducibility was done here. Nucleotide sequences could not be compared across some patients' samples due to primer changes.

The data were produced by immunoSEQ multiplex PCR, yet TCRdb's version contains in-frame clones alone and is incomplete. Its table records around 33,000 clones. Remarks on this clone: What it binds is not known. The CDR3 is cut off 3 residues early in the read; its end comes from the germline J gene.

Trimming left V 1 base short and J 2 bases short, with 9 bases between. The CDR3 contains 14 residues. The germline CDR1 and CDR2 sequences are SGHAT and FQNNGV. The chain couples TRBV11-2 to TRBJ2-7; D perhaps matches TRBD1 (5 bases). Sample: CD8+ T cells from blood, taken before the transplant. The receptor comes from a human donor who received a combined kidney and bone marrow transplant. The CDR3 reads CASSLVWGTYEQYF. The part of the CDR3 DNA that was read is TGTGCCAGCAGCTTAGTTTGGGGCACCTACGAG.